This T cell receptor beta chain was captured by sequencing in a study of identical twins. Germline CDR1 SGHVS, CDR2 FQNEAQ. This CDR3 comprises 14 residues. The V gene lost 2 bases and the J gene lost 4 bases, with 11 bases spanning the gap. TCRdb reprocessed the 5' RACE reads with MiXCR, giving one entry per CDR3 protein. The repertoire holds about 390,000 distinct CDR3 sequences, roughly 9% seen once, with roughly 9% in the top ten. The TCR was taken from a woman aged 50 to 60 in good health. Specimen: naive T cells sorted from blood. V and J are TRBV7-8 and TRBJ2-5, with a possible D match to TRBD1 (6 bases). CDR3 sequence reads: CASSLISRGETQYF. The CDR3 DNA reads as TGTGCCAGCAGCTTAATTTCCAGGGGAGAGACCCAGTACTTC.